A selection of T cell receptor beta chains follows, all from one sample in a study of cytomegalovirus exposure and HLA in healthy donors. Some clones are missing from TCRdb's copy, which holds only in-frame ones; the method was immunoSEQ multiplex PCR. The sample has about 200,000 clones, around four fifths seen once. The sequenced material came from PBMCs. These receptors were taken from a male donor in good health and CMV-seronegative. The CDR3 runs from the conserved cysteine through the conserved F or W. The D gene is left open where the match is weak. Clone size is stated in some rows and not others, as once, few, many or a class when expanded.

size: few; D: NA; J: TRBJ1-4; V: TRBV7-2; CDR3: CASSVDGGTNEKLFF; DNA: TGTGCCAGCAGCGTCGACGGCGGGACTAATGAAAAACTGTTTTTT
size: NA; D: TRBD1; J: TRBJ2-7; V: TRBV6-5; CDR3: CASSTRTGQSYEQYF; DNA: TGTGCCAGCAGTACCCGAACGGGACAGAGCTACGAGCAGTACTTC
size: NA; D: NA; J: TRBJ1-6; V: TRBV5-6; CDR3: CASGQGGNSPLHF; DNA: TGTGCCAGCGGGCAGGGAGGGAATTCACCCCTCCACTTT
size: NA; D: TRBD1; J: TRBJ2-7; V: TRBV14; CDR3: CASSQEGRGIYEQYF; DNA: TGTGCCAGCAGCCAAGAGGGCAGGGGGATATACGAGCAGTACTTC
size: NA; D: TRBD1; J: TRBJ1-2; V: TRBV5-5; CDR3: CASSSVTGGTRLTTYGYTF; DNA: TGTGCCAGCAGCTCGGTGACAGGGGGCACTCGATTGACTACATATGGCTACACCTTC
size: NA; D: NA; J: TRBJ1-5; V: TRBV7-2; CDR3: CASSAHRFSNQPQHF; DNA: TGTGCCAGCAGCGCTCACAGGTTCAGCAATCAGCCCCAGCATTTT
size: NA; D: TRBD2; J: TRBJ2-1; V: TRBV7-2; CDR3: CASSHPPGLAGSRTFF; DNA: TGTGCCAGCAGCCATCCTCCGGGACTAGCGGGATCTCGTACCTTCTTC
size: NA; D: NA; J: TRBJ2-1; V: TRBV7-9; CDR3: CASSLGALDEQFF; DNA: TGTGCCAGCAGCTTAGGAGCCCTAGATGAGCAGTTCTTC
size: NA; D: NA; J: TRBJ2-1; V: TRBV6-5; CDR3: CATGQRAYNEQFF; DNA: TGTGCCACTGGACAACGCGCCTACAATGAGCAGTTCTTC
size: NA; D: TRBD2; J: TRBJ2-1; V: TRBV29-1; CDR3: CSVEASGLFYNEQFF; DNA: TGCAGCGTTGAGGCTAGCGGCCTATTCTACAATGAGCAGTTCTTC